Following are 17 T cell receptor beta chains from one sample sequenced in a study of T cell responses to AZD1222 COVID-19 vaccine. The method was immunoSEQ multiplex PCR; TCRdb's version includes in-frame clones alone and lacks a portion of them. The data hold about 100,000 clones, with around 89% observed a single time. Sequenced here: peripheral blood, sampled on day 0 of AZD1222 vaccination. Receptors were obtained from an adult in good health.

V usage is TRBV5-4 and J usage is TRBJ2-7; D remains ambiguous. This CDR3 region has 14 residues. The V end was cut by 1 base, the J end by 0 bases, with 8 bases between. Germline V gene data show CDR1 as SGHNT and CDR2 as YYREEE (reference sequence). The CDR3 spells CASSLKGSSYEQYF. The CDR3 bases are TGTGCCAGCAGCTTGAAGGGTAGCTCCTACGAGCAGTACTTC.

The chain recombines TRBV6-1 with TRBJ2-7, with D perhaps matching TRBD1 (7 bases). Trimming removed 1 base from V and 4 bases from J, with 14 bases in between. The CDR3 extends over 15 amino acids. CDR1 is MNHNS and CDR2 is SASEGT in the germline V gene. The CDR3 nucleotides are TGTGCCAGCAGTGAAGAGGAGGGGGCGGGATACGAGCAGTACTTC. This translates into CASSEEEGAGYEQYF.

V is TRBV19 and J is TRBJ1-5; D is possibly TRBD1 (5 bases). There are 15 residues in the CDR3. V lost 8 bases and J lost 9, with 23 bases in between. The germline CDR1 and CDR2 sequences are LNHDA and SQIVND (reference sequence). In DNA, the CDR3 is TGTGCCAGTCAACTTAGGGCCGGACAATTTGGGCCCCAGCATTTT. Its protein product is CASQLRAGQFGPQHF. Full variable domain (remainder filled in from reference TRBV19 and TRBJ1-5): DGGITQSPKYLFRKEGQNVTLSCEQNLNHDAMYWYRQDPGQGLRLIYYSQIVNDFQKGDIAEGYSVSREKKESFPLTVTSAQKNPTAFYLCASQLRAGQFGPQHFGDGTRLSIL.

The chain employs TRBV5-1 and TRBJ2-6, with a weak D call TRBD2 (6 bases). The ends were cut back, 6 bases at V and 0 bases at J, with 16 bases in the middle. This CDR3 spans 17 amino acids. Germline loops: CDR1 SGHRS, CDR2 YFSETQ. Written as DNA, the CDR3 is TGCGCCAGCATACCCCCCGGGCGGGACTCTGGGGCCAACGTCCTGACTTTC. The encoded protein is CASIPPGRDSGANVLTF. The full variable domain, completed using reference TRBV5-1 and TRBJ2-6, is KAGVTQTPRYLIKTRGQQVTLSCSPISGHRSVSWYQQTPGQGLQFLFEYFSETQRNKGNFPGRFSGRQFSNSRSEMNVSTLELGDSALYLCASIPPGRDSGANVLTFGAGSRLTVL.

The chain links TRBV6-2 or TRBV6-3 to TRBJ1-5; a weak D match, TRBD1 (6 bases). The CDR3 is 15 residues long. The germline V gene has CDR1 MNHEY and CDR2 SVGEGT. V was cut by 6 bases and J by 6 bases, with 18 bases left in between. CDR3 residues: CASSPSGGGPQPQHF. The CDR3 DNA reads TGTGCCAGCAGCCCCTCGGGGGGGGGCCCTCAGCCCCAGCATTTT.

The chain recombines TRBV4-1 with TRBJ2-2, with D possibly matching TRBD2 (6 bases). This CDR3 region has 14 residues. The V end was cut by 4 bases, the J end by 0 bases, with 6 bases between. CDR1 MGHRA and CDR2 YSYEKL come from the germline V gene. The DNA of the CDR3 is TGCGCCAGCAGCCGGGAGGCGAACACCGGGGAGCTGTTTTTT. This sequence encodes CASSREANTGELFF.

The V gene is TRBV5-4, the J gene TRBJ1-1; no reliable D call. Trimming stripped 0 bases from V and 3 bases from J, with 15 bases between. Germline CDR1 SGHNT, CDR2 YYREEE (reference sequence). There are 16 residues in the CDR3. For the CDR3, the DNA is TGTGCCAGCAGCTTGGGAGCGGGGAAATACGACACTGAAGCTTTCTTT. This codes for CASSLGAGKYDTEAFF.

V is TRBV10-3 and J is TRBJ2-7; D perhaps matches TRBD2 (6 bases). Looked up from germline, CDR1 is ENHRY and CDR2 is SYGVKD. With 6 bases removed from V and 9 bases from J, the gap between germline ends came to 18 bases. The CDR3 contains 13 residues. The CDR3 region has the DNA TGTGCCATCAGCATCGGGGGACTGGAACGGCAGTACTTC. Amino acid sequence: CAISIGGLERQYF.

This chain connects TRBV4-1 to TRBJ1-1, with D possibly being TRBD1 (5 bases). Germline lookup yields CDR1 MGHRA and CDR2 YSYEKL. This CDR3 comprises 16 residues. Trimming cost V 7 bases and J 4 bases, with 22 bases left between them. The CDR3 sequence: CASTDRREGMGTEAFF. The CDR3 DNA follows: TGCGCCAGCACCGATCGACGGGAGGGGATGGGCACTGAAGCTTTCTTT.

V and J are TRBV3-1 (or the pseudogene TRBV3-2) and TRBJ1-5; unclear D gene. V gave up 0 bases and J gave up 4 bases, with 7 bases separating them. Germline-derived CDR1 and CDR2 are LGHDT and YNNKEL (reference sequence). There are 14 residues in the CDR3. This chain's CDR3 is CASSQDPGNQPQHF. DNA for the CDR3: TGTGCCAGCAGCCAAGACCCGGGAAATCAGCCCCAGCATTTT.

The DNA for the CDR3 is TGTGCCAGCAGTTACACAGACACCGGGGAGCTGTTTTTT. It specifies CASSYTDTGELFF. The chain employs TRBV27 and TRBJ2-2; D uncertain. This CDR3 spans 13 amino acids. V was cut by 4 bases and J by 3 bases, with 6 bases left in between. Germline V lookup: CDR1 MNHEY, CDR2 SMNVEV (reference sequence).

This sequence joins TRBV19 and TRBJ1-5; D unclear. CDR1 is LNHDA, CDR2 SQIVND, per germline (reference sequence). Trimming stripped 3 bases from V and 7 bases from J, with 10 bases between. The CDR3 has 13 amino acids. The CDR3: CASSIGDGQPQHF. The CDR3 DNA reads TGTGCCAGTAGTATCGGCGACGGGCAGCCCCAGCATTTT. The entire variable domain, with the rest obtained from reference TRBV19 and TRBJ1-5, is as follows: DGGITQSPKYLFRKEGQNVTLSCEQNLNHDAMYWYRQDPGQGLRLIYYSQIVNDFQKGDIAEGYSVSREKKESFPLTVTSAQKNPTAFYLCASSIGDGQPQHFGDGTRLSIL.

This clone was seen a single time. The genes are TRBV6-5 and TRBJ1-2, with 8 bases identical to TRBD1. Germline CDR1 and CDR2: MNHEY and SVGAGI. The J segment lost 0 bases and the V segment lost 2 bases, leaving 5 bases of the junction unmatched. This CDR3 is 16 amino acids long. CDR3 loop: CASSYGDRISNYGYTF. As DNA, the CDR3 is TGTGCCAGCAGTTACGGGGACAGGATATCTAACTATGGCTACACCTTC.

The chain joins TRBV5-1 to TRBJ2-7, with TRBD2 matching 12 bases. Per the germline V gene, CDR1 is SGHRS and CDR2 is YFSETQ. CDR3 length: 15 residues. The J segment lost 0 bases and the V segment lost 4 bases, leaving 2 bases of the junction unmatched. For the CDR3, the DNA is TGCGCCAGCAGCCAGACTAGCGGGAGCTCCTACGAGCAGTACTTC. It is translated as CASSQTSGSSYEQYF.

This rearrangement joins TRBV7-8 to TRBJ2-7, with unresolved D. CDR3 length: 13 amino acids. Between the trimmed V and J ends, which lost 1 base and 1 base, there was a span of 5 bases. CDR1 SGHVS and CDR2 FQNEAQ come from the germline V gene. CDR3 loop: CASSLDRSYEQYF. CDR3 DNA sequence: TGTGCCAGCAGCTTAGACAGATCCTACGAGCAGTACTTC.

The chain couples TRBV5-8 to TRBJ2-1; D not resolved. The CDR3 consists of 12 residues. Germline CDR1 is SGHTS and CDR2 is YDEGEE. V shed 4 bases and J shed 5 bases, with 7 bases lying between them. CDR3 in amino acids: CASSPRDNEQFF. CDR3 DNA: TGTGCCAGCAGCCCGAGAGACAATGAGCAGTTCTTC.

This clone has only a few counts. This chain joins TRBV30 and TRBJ1-1; TRBD1 matches at 10 bases. The germline gives CDR1 GTSNPN, CDR2 SVGIG (reference sequence). The CDR3 loop spans 14 amino acids. The V segment lost 3 bases and the J segment 7 bases; nucleotides outside the gene matches: 8. The CDR3 DNA reads as TGTGCCTGGAGCCGGGGACAGGGGATAGGTGAAGCTTTCTTT. It specifies CAWSRGQGIGEAFF.